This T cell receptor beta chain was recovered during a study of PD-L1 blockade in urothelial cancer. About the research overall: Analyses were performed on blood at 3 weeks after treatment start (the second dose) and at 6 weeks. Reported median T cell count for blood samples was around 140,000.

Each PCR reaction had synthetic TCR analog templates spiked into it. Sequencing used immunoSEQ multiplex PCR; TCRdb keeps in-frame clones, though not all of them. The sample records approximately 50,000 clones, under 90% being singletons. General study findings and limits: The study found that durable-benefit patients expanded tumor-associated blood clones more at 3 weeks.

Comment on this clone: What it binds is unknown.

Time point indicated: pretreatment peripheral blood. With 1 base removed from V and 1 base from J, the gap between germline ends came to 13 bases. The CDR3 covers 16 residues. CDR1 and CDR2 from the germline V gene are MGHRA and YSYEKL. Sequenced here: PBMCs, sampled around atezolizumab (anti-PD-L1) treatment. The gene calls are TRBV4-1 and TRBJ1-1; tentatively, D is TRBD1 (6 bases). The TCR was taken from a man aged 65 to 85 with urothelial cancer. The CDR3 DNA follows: TGCGCCAGCAGCCAAGTCCTAGGGACAAAGAACACTGAAGCTTTCTTT. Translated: CASSQVLGTKNTEAFF.